Sequencing of this TCR beta chain was carried out in a study of blood T cell repertoires in COVID-19. The V and J ends lost 1 base and 9 bases, in that order; junction bases with no gene match: 5. CDR1 and CDR2 (germline): SGHTA, FQGTGA. CDR3 length: 14 amino acids. Source study methods: Counts of nucleated cells, estimated from reference gene primer amplification, were obtained. Sequencing was performed with immunoSEQ multiplex PCR; in TCRdb, only in-frame clones are kept and a portion is missing. V and J calls and clone size are copied from that table; D and trimming were computed from the DNA. This sample yields roughly 200,000 clones, of which around 90% are seen a single time; about 1.8% belongs to the top ten.

The chain joins TRBV7-3 to TRBJ2-1; 8 bases match TRBD2. The sequence derives from a man aged 70 or older with acute or convalescent COVID-19. Sequencing input: peripheral blood. CDR3 amino acids: CASSLKAGVGEQFF. CDR3 coding DNA: TGTGCCAGCAGCTTAAAAGCGGGAGTAGGTGAGCAGTTCTTC.